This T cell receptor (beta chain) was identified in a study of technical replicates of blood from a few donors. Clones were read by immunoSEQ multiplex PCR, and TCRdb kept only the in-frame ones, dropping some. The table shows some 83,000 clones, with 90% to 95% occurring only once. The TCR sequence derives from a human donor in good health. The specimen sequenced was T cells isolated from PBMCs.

The CDR3 here is CASSLVTGIETQYF. Written as DNA, the CDR3 is TGTGCCAGCAGCTTAGTTACGGGGATAGAGACCCAGTACTTC. The chain joins TRBV7-9 to TRBJ2-5; possible D gene TRBD2, 5 bases. This CDR3 is 14 amino acids long. Germline assignment: CDR1 SEHNR and CDR2 FQNEAQ (reference sequence). V lost 1 base and J lost 4, with 10 bases in between. The full variable domain, completed using reference TRBV7-9 and TRBJ2-5, is DTGVSQNPRHKITKRGQNVTFRCDPISEHNRLYWYRQTLGQGPEFLTYFQNEAQLEKSRLLSDRFSAERPKGSFSTLEIQRTEQGDSAMYLCASSLVTGIETQYFGPGTRLLVL.